These 14 T cell receptor beta chains were sequenced from one sample in a study of T cell responses to AZD1222 COVID-19 vaccine. Using immunoSEQ multiplex PCR, the repertoire was profiled, and TCRdb retains in-frame clones only, with some absent. The table lists roughly 150,000 clones, around 92% of them singletons, with about 1% in the top ten. The sequenced sample was peripheral blood, obtained 28 days after the second AZD1222 dose. The receptor set was obtained from an adult who received the AZD1222 COVID-19 vaccine.

The rearrangement joins TRBV9 to TRBJ1-1, with TRBD1 matching 7 bases. This CDR3 is built from 15 residues. In germline, CDR1 is SGDLS, CDR2 YYNGEE. V lost 4 bases, J lost 2 bases, and 8 bases stayed unmatched. CDR3 residues: CASSLTGAANTEAFF. The CDR3 DNA reads as TGTGCCAGCAGCTTAACAGGGGCGGCAAACACTGAAGCTTTCTTT.

The table lists this clone with a few counts. This chain uses TRBV6-5 with TRBJ1-3, with a possible D match to TRBD1 (5 bases). The CDR3 is made up of 14 amino acids. Trimming took 5 bases from V and 8 from J, leaving 16 bases between them. Germline V gives CDR1 MNHEY, CDR2 SVGAGI. CDR3 DNA sequence: TGTGCCAGCAGTAGGCAGGGTACTGCGGACACCATATATTTT. This sequence encodes CASSRQGTADTIYF.

This chain links TRBV11-1 with TRBJ1-2; unclear D gene. V was trimmed by 2 bases and J by 0 bases, leaving 13 bases between them. This CDR3 region has 16 residues. CDR1 is SGHAT and CDR2 is FQDESV in the germline V gene (reference sequence). The CDR3 loop is CASSLYPPNTNYGYTF. The CDR3 region has the DNA TGTGCCAGCAGCTTATATCCGCCTAACACTAACTATGGCTACACCTTC. Full variable domain (missing parts from reference TRBV11-1 and TRBJ1-2): EAEVAQSPRYKITEKSQAVAFWCDPISGHATLYWYRQILGQGPELLVQFQDESVVDDSQLPKDRFSAERLKGVDSTLKIQPAELGDSAMYLCASSLYPPNTNYGYTFGSGTRLTVV.

The chain combines TRBV4-1 with TRBJ1-6, with unresolved D. V was cut by 4 bases and J by 3 bases, with 13 bases left in between. This CDR3 has 16 residues. Germline lookup yields CDR1 MGHRA and CDR2 YSYEKL. The CDR3 DNA follows: TGCGCCAGCAGCCCAGAGTGGCGGGTCTATAATTCACCCCTCCACTTT. This gives the protein CASSPEWRVYNSPLHF.

This clone was seen once. The chain is built from TRBV2 and TRBJ1-2; 9 bases match TRBD1. The length of the CDR3 is 13 residues. Germline loops: CDR1 SNHLY, CDR2 FYNNEI. The ends lost 10 bases at V and 7 bases at J; junction bases unmatched: 10. In DNA, the CDR3 is TGTGCCATCCGGACAGGGGTTATAGGTGGCTACACCTTC. This sequence encodes CAIRTGVIGGYTF.

This clone was counted a single time. The genes are TRBV10-3 and TRBJ1-6; D is unresolved. CDR3 length equals 13 residues. With 7 bases removed from V and 7 bases from J, the gap between germline ends came to 11 bases. CDR1 and CDR2 from the germline V gene are ENHRY and SYGVKD. CDR3 protein: CAITGDLNSPLHF. CDR3 DNA: TGTGCCATCACGGGAGATCTCAATTCACCCCTCCACTTT.

This rearrangement joins TRBV6-5 to TRBJ1-1; TRBD1 is a possible D gene (5 bases). This CDR3 has 12 residues. Per germline, CDR1 MNHEY and CDR2 SVGAGI. V was pared by 5 bases and J by 11 bases, with 15 bases between. CDR3 nucleotide sequence: TGTGCCAGCAGTACCGACGGGGGAACGGCTTTCTTT. Protein product: CASSTDGGTAFF.

As regards this clone: This specimen includes other DNA sequences encoding the same CDR3. V is TRBV12-3 or TRBV12-4 and J is TRBJ1-1; D ambiguous. The CDR3 totals 13 residues. V was cut by 6 bases and J by 4 bases, with 12 bases left in between. For the CDR3, the DNA is TGTGCCAGCAGCTCTGGGCCAAGCACTGAAGCTTTCTTT. This gives the protein CASSSGPSTEAFF.

Points on this clone: This CDR3 is also generated by other DNA sequences in the sample. The chain links TRBV19 to TRBJ1-1; D not certain. This CDR3 has 13 amino acids. V was shortened by 3 bases and J by 2 bases, with 7 bases between the two germline ends. Germline loops: CDR1 LNHDA, CDR2 SQIVND (reference sequence). CDR3 bases: TGTGCCAGTAGTATTGGAGGCAACACTGAAGCTTTCTTT. Amino acid sequence: CASSIGGNTEAFF.

V is TRBV7-2 and J is TRBJ1-5, with TRBD1 as a possible D gene (6 bases). The germline V gene has CDR1 SGHTA and CDR2 FQGNSA. Trimming stripped 4 bases from V and 3 bases from J, with 16 bases between. The CDR3 sequence is 16 residues long. CDR3 DNA sequence: TGTGCCAGCAGCTCAGAGGGGGGGATGAACAATCAGCCCCAGCATTTT. This encodes CASSSEGGMNNQPQHF.

This chain connects TRBV19 to TRBJ1-2; 8 bases map to TRBD1. V was clipped by 6 bases and J by 5 bases; unmatched bases: 8. The CDR3 loop spans 14 amino acids. The germline gives CDR1 LNHDA, CDR2 SQIVND (reference sequence). CDR3 nucleotide sequence: TGTGCCAGTAGGGAGCAGGGGGCACGTTATGGCTACACCTTC. It encodes CASREQGARYGYTF.

The rearrangement joins TRBV6-1 to TRBJ2-5, with D possibly matching TRBD1 (6 bases). Germline V gives CDR1 MNHNS, CDR2 SASEGT. The CDR3 has 14 amino acids. The V and J ends lost 3 bases and 4 bases respectively, with 12 bases between them. CDR3 residues: CASSEGQEVETQYF. DNA for the CDR3: TGTGCCAGCAGTGAGGGACAAGAGGTAGAGACCCAGTACTTC.

V and J are TRBV11-2 and TRBJ2-1, with unresolved D. The V end was cut by 0 bases, the J end by 4 bases, with 4 bases between. Germline V lookup: CDR1 SGHAT, CDR2 FQNNGV. The CDR3 runs to 13 residues. CDR3 bases: TGTGCCAGCAGCTTAGACAGGTACAATGAGCAGTTCTTC. Encoded protein: CASSLDRYNEQFF.

The chain joins TRBV2 to TRBJ2-3; no firm D call. Germline V gene lookup returns CDR1 SNHLY and CDR2 FYNNEI. The CDR3 consists of 11 residues. The V and J ends lost 1 base and 9 bases respectively, with 5 bases between them. In DNA, the CDR3 is TGTGCCAGCAGTGAAGTCAAGACGCAGTATTTT. Translating gives CASSEVKTQYF.